This T cell receptor beta chain was identified in a study of graft-versus-host responses after intestinal transplantation. General study results and limits: Peak circulating GvH clone levels tracked with early post-transplant HvG declines. GvH clones occurred in recipient marrow; some first appeared in ileum or blood.

This CDR3 has 12 residues. Germline CDR1 PRHDT, CDR2 FYEKMQ (reference sequence). The ends lost 6 bases at V and 6 bases at J; junction bases unmatched: 1. Clones were sequenced by immunoSEQ multiplex PCR, and TCRdb holds only the in-frame ones, with some missing. The data contain around 6,600 clones, about 24% of them seen just once; the ten biggest clones take up around 5.8%. Irradiated, violet-dye-labeled stimulators (roughly 200,000) were plated alongside roughly 200,000 CFSE-labeled responders. The chain combines TRBV13 with TRBJ2-7, with TRBD2 matching over 11 bases. This clonotype originated in a human patient who was an organ donor for intestinal transplantation. The sample consisted of alloreactive CD8+ T cells from a mixed lymphocyte reaction culture, taken before transplantation. The subset denotes: CFSE-low proliferating T cells sorted from roughly six-day pre-transplant mixed lymphocyte reaction (GvH or HvG direction). CDR3 loop: CASSGLAGEQYF. CDR3 DNA: TGTGCCAGCAGTGGACTAGCGGGCGAGCAGTACTTC.